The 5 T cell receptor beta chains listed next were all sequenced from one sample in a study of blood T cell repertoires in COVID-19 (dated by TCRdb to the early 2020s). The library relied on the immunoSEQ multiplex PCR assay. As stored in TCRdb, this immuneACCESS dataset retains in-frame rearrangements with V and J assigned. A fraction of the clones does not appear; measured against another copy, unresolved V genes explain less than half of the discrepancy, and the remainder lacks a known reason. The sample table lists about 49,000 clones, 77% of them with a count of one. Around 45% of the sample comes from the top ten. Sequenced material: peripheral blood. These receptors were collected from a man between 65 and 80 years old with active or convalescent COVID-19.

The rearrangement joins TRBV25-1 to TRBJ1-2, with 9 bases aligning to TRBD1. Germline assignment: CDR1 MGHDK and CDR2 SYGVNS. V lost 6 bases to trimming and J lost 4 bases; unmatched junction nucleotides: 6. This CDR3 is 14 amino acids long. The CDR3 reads CASRMGTGSYGYTF. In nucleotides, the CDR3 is TGTGCCAGCAGGATGGGGACAGGGAGCTATGGCTACACCTTC.

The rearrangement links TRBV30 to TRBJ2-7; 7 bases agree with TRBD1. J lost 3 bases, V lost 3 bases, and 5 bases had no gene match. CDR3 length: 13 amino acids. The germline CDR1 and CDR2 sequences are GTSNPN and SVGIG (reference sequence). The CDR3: CAWRGDSNYEQYF. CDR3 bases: TGTGCCTGGAGGGGGGACAGCAACTACGAGCAGTACTTC.

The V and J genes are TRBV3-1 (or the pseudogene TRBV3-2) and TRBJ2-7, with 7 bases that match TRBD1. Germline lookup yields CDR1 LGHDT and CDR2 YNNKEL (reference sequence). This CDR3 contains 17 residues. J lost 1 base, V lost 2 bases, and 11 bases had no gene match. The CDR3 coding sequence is TGTGCCAGCAGCCAAAGAAGTGGACAGGCACCATCCTACGAGCAGTACTTC. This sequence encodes CASSQRSGQAPSYEQYF.

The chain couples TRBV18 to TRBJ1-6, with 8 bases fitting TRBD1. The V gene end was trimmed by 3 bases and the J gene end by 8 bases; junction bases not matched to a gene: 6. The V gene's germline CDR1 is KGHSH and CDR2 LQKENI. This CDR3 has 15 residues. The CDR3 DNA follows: TGTGCCAGCTCACCCGCCGGGACAGGCGATTCACCCCTCCACTTT. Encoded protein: CASSPAGTGDSPLHF.

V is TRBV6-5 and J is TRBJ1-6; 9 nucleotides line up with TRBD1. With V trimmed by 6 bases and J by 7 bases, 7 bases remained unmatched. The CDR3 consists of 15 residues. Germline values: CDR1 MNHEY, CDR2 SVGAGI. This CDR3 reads CASSQIGQGNSPLHF. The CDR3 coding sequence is TGTGCCAGCAGCCAGATCGGACAGGGGAATTCACCCCTCCACTTT.